Listed here is a single T cell receptor beta chain. V shed 4 bases, J shed 7 bases, and the junction held 11 bases outside the gene matches. Germline-derived CDR1 and CDR2 are LGHNA and YSLEER. The CDR3 has 15 residues. This specimen comes from a study of control samples from healthy donors and cancer patients. Sequenced by immunoSEQ multiplex PCR; TCRdb stores in-frame clones only, minus some. The sample has around 100,000 clones; about 90% are singletons. The chain joins TRBV4-3 to TRBJ2-5, with 8 bases lining up with TRBD2. The sequence was obtained from a woman aged 45-59 years in good health. Sequencing was done on a sample of blood. CDR3 loop: CASSLGSGRAGTQYF. CDR3 coding DNA: TGCGCCAGCAGCCTAGGATCCGGGAGGGCGGGGACCCAGTACTTC.